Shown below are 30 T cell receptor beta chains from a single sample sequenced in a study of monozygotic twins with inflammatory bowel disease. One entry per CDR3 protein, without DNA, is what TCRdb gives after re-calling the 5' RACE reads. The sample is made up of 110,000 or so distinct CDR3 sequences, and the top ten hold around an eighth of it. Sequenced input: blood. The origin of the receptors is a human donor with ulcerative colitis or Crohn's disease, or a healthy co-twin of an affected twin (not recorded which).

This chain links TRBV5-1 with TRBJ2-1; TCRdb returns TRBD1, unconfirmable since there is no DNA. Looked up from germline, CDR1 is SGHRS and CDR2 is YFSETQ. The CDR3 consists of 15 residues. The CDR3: CASSFGGLGNNEQFF.

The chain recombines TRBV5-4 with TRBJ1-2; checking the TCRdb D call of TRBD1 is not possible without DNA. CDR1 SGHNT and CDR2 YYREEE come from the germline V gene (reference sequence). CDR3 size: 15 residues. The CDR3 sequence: CASSLYGGRFYGYTF.

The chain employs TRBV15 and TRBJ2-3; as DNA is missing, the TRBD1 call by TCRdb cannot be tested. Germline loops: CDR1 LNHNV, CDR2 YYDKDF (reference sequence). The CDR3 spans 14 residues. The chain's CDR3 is CATSADSGVDTQYF. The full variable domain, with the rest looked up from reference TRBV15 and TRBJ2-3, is DAMVIQNPRYQVTQFGKPVTLSCSQTLNHNVMYWYQQKSSQAPKLLFHYYDKDFNNEADTPDNFQSRRPNTSFCFLDIRSPGLGDTAMYLCATSADSGVDTQYFGPGTRLTVL.

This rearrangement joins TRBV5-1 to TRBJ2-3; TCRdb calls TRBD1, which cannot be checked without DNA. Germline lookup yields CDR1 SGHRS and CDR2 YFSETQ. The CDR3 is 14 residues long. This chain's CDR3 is CASSGDRSTDTQYF.

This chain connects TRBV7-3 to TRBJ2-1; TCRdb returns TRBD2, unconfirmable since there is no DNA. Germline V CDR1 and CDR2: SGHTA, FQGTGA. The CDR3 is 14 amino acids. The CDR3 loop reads CASSYSGRENEQFF.

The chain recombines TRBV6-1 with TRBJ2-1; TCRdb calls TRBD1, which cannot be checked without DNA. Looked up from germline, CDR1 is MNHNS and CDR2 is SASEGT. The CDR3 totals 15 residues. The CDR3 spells CALGGERGCSDEQFF.

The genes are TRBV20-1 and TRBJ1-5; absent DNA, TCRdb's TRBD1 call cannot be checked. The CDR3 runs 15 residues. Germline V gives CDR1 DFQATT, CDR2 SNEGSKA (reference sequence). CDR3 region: CSASRGGAGNQPQHF.

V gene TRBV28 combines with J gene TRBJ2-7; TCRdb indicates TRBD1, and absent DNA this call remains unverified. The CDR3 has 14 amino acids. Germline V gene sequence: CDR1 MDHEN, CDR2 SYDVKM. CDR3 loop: CASSQTGGRYEQYF.

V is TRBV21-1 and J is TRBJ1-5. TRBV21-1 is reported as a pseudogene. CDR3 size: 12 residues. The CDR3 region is CASSKENQPQHF.

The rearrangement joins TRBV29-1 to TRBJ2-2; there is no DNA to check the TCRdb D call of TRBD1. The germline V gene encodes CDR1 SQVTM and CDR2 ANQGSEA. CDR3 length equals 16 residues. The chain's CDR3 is CSATNYGGTNTGELFF.

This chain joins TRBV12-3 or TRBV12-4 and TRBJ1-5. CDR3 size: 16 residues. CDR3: CASSRGTAALDQPQHF.

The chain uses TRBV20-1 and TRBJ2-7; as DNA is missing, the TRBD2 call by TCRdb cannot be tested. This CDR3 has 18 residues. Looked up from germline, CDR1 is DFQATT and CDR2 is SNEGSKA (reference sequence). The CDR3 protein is CSATPGASGGSYSYEQYF.

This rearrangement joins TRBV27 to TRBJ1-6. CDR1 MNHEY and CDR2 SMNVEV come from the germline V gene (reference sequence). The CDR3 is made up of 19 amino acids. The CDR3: CASSLRVVRTPSNNSPLHF.

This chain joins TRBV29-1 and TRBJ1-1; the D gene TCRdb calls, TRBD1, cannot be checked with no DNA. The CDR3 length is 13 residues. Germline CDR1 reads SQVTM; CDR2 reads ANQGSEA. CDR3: CSVDGTGETEAFF.

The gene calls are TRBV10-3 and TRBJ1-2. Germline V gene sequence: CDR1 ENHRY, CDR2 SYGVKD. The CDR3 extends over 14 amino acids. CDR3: CAISAQGSNYGYTF.

CDR3 sequence reads: CSAAWGLAGMDTQYF. The chain carries TRBV20-1 and TRBJ2-3; the TCRdb call, TRBD2, lacks DNA for checking. The CDR3 has 15 amino acids. Germline V gives CDR1 DFQATT, CDR2 SNEGSKA (reference sequence).

CDR3 protein: CSGVRLNTEAFF. The J gene is TRBJ1-1, the V gene TRBV29-1. CDR1 and CDR2 from the germline V gene are SQVTM and ANQGSEA. CDR3 length equals 12 residues.

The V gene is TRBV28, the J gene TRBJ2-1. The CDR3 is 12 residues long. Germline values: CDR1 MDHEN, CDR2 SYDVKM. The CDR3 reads CASSFSLNEQFF.

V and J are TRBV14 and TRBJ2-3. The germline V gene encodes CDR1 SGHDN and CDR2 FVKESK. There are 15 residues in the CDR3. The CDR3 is CASSQDRASRDTQYF.

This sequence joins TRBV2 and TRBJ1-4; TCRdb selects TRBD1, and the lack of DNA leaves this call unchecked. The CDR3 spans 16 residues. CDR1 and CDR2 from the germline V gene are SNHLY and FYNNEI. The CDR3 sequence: CASSVLPGAVNEKLFF.

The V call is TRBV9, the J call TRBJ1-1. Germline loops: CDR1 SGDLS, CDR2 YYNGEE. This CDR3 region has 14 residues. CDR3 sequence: CASSVGPRNTEAFF.

CDR3 sequence reads: CASSLYGYSGGTSEAFF. The V and J genes are TRBV7-6 and TRBJ1-1. The CDR3 totals 17 residues. Germline V CDR1 and CDR2: SGHVS, FNYEAQ.

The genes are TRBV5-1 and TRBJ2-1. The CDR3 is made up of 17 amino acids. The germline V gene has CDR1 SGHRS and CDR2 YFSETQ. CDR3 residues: CASSSGYWSSSYNEQFF.

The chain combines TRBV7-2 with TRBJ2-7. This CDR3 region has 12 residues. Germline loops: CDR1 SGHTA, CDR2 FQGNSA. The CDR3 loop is CASSNGANEQYF.

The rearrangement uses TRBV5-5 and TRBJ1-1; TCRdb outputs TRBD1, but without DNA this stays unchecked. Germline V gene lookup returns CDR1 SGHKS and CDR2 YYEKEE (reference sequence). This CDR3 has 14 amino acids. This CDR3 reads CASSLRDWGTEAFF.

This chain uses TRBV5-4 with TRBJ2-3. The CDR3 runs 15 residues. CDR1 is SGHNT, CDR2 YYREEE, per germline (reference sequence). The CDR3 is CASSLARQSTDTQYF.

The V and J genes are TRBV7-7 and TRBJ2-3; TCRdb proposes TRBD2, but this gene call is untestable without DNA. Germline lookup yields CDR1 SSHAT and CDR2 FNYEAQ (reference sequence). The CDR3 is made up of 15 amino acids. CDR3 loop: CASSSGGARTDTQYF.

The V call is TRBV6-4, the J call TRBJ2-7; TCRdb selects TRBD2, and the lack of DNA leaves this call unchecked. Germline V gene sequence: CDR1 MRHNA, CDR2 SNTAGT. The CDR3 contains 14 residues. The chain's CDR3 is CASSSLAGGYEQYF.

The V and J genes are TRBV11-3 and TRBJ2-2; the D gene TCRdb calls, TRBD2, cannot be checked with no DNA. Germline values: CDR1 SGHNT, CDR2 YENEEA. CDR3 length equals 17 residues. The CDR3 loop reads CASSTWTSGPNTGELFF.

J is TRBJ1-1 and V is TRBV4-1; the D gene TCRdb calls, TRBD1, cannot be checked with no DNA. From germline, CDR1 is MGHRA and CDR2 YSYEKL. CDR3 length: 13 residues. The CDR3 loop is CASSQEEGARAFF.